This is a list of T cell receptor beta chains from one sample in a study of T cells in Graves' hyperthyroidism and ophthalmopathy. Using its own MiXCR run on the multiplex PCR reads, TCRdb lists one record per CDR3 protein. The sample contains hundreds of thousands of distinct CDR3 sequences, 35% to 40% of which appear only once. The sequenced sample consisted of blood. The receptors were gathered from a man between 18 and 29 years old with Graves' hyperthyroidism. CDR3s include the opening cysteine and the closing phenylalanine or tryptophan. The D gene is left open where the match is weak. Size is stated for part of the rows, as once, few or many counts, or as a class when the clone is expanded.

cdr3_aa: CSVDRGGNNYEQYF
cdr3_nt: TGCAGCGTTGATCGCGGGGGAAATAACTACGAGCAGTACTTC
v_call: TRBV29-1
clone_size: .
d_call: TRBD2
j_call: TRBJ2-7

cdr3_aa: CASSNDRAGELFF
cdr3_nt: TGTGCCAGTAGTAATGACAGGGCCGGGGAGCTGTTTTTT
v_call: TRBV19
clone_size: many
d_call: TRBD1
j_call: TRBJ2-2

cdr3_aa: CASSIETGASEQYF
cdr3_nt: TGTGCCAGTAGTATAGAAACAGGGGCAAGCGAGCAGTACTTC
v_call: TRBV19
clone_size: many
d_call: TRBD1
j_call: TRBJ2-7

cdr3_aa: CASGPGGSQETQYF
cdr3_nt: TGTGCCAGCGGACCAGGCGGGAGTCAAGAGACCCAGTACTTC
v_call: TRBV7-6
clone_size: .
d_call: TRBD2
j_call: TRBJ2-5

cdr3_aa: CASSPEGGAPGNSPLHF
cdr3_nt: TGTGCCAGCAGCCCCGAGGGGGGGGCGCCAGGGAATTCACCCCTCCACTTT
v_call: TRBV12-3/TRBV12-4
clone_size: .
d_call: .
j_call: TRBJ1-6

cdr3_aa: CSVVAGTLSTEAFF
cdr3_nt: TGCAGCGTTGTGGCCGGGACACTATCCACTGAAGCTTTCTTT
v_call: TRBV29-1
clone_size: many
d_call: .
j_call: TRBJ1-1

cdr3_aa: CASSDGSPSTDTQYF
cdr3_nt: TGTGCCAGCAGTGACGGTAGCCCCAGCACAGATACGCAGTATTTT
v_call: TRBV2
clone_size: few
d_call: .
j_call: TRBJ2-3

cdr3_aa: CASSGPGENEQYF
cdr3_nt: TGTGCCAGCAGCGGCCCGGGGGAGAACGAGCAGTACTTC
v_call: TRBV7-9
clone_size: .
d_call: .
j_call: TRBJ2-7

cdr3_aa: CSARGQGAPEAFF
cdr3_nt: TGCAGTGCTAGAGGACAGGGGGCTCCTGAAGCTTTCTTT
v_call: TRBV20-1
clone_size: .
d_call: TRBD1
j_call: TRBJ1-1

cdr3_aa: CASSLAAQSAEAFF
cdr3_nt: TGTGCCAGCAGTTTAGCAGCCCAGTCCGCTGAAGCTTTCTTT
v_call: TRBV12-3/TRBV12-4
clone_size: .
d_call: .
j_call: TRBJ1-1

cdr3_aa: CASSYGGLRNEAFF
cdr3_nt: TGTGCCAGCAGTTACGGGGGGCTCAGGAATGAAGCTTTCTTT
v_call: TRBV10-1
clone_size: .
d_call: .
j_call: TRBJ1-1

cdr3_aa: CATSDASSFGDVDGYTF
cdr3_nt: TGTGCCACCAGTGACGCCTCTTCATTCGGGGACGTAGATGGCTACACCTTC
v_call: TRBV24-1
clone_size: few
d_call: .
j_call: TRBJ1-2

cdr3_aa: CASLPGGKDGYTF
cdr3_nt: TGTGCCAGCCTACCTGGGGGAAAAGATGGCTACACCTTC
v_call: TRBV6-5
clone_size: few
d_call: .
j_call: TRBJ1-2

cdr3_aa: CASHLSRTNSPLHF
cdr3_nt: TGTGCCAGCCACTTATCAAGGACTAATTCACCCCTCCACTTT
v_call: TRBV2
clone_size: .
d_call: .
j_call: TRBJ1-6

cdr3_aa: CASSMGSTGLGEQYF
cdr3_nt: TGTGCCAGTAGTATGGGGTCGACAGGGTTGGGCGAGCAGTACTTC
v_call: TRBV19
clone_size: few
d_call: TRBD1
j_call: TRBJ2-7

cdr3_aa: CASSSLAADGTDTQYF
cdr3_nt: TGTGCCAGCAGTTCACTAGCGGCCGACGGCACAGATACGCAGTATTTT
v_call: TRBV14
clone_size: .
d_call: TRBD2
j_call: TRBJ2-3

cdr3_aa: CASSYSGGAEQYF
cdr3_nt: TGTGCCAGCAGTTATAGCGGGGGGGCTGAGCAGTACTTC
v_call: TRBV6-6
clone_size: .
d_call: TRBD2
j_call: TRBJ2-7

cdr3_aa: CASSLSTGESPLHF
cdr3_nt: TGTGCCAGCAGCTTAAGTACAGGGGAATCACCCCTCCACTTT
v_call: TRBV11-2
clone_size: few
d_call: TRBD1
j_call: TRBJ1-6

cdr3_aa: CATRGPPCFMSSPLHF
cdr3_nt: TGTGCCACCAGGGGACCGCCGTGCTTTATGAGTTCACCCCTCCACTTT
v_call: TRBV24-1
clone_size: .
d_call: .
j_call: TRBJ1-6

cdr3_aa: CASSLVGSGRRAGELFF
cdr3_nt: TGCGCCAGCAGCTTGGTTGGCAGCGGGAGGCGCGCCGGGGAGCTGTTTTTT
v_call: TRBV7-6
clone_size: few
d_call: TRBD2
j_call: TRBJ2-2

cdr3_aa: CASSFQGGYGYTF
cdr3_nt: TGTGCCAGCAGTTTCCAGGGGGGCTATGGCTACACCTTC
v_call: TRBV12-3/TRBV12-4
clone_size: .
d_call: TRBD1
j_call: TRBJ1-2

cdr3_aa: CAISAGTVHQPQHF
cdr3_nt: TGTGCCATCAGTGCCGGGACAGTCCATCAGCCCCAGCATTTT
v_call: TRBV10-3
clone_size: many
d_call: TRBD1
j_call: TRBJ1-5

cdr3_aa: CASSQSAGGGEKLFF
cdr3_nt: TGTGCCAGCAGCCAGTCCGCGGGGGGAGGGGAAAAACTGTTTTTT
v_call: TRBV4-2
clone_size: many
d_call: .
j_call: TRBJ1-4

cdr3_aa: CASSATGGRRSNQPQHF
cdr3_nt: TGTGCCAGCAGTGCTACAGGGGGCAGGAGGAGCAATCAGCCCCAGCATTTT
v_call: TRBV2
clone_size: .
d_call: TRBD1
j_call: TRBJ1-5

cdr3_aa: CASSGKRLPGNSPLHF
cdr3_nt: TGTGCCAGCAGTGGTAAGAGACTCCCAGGGAATTCACCCCTCCACTTT
v_call: TRBV25-1
clone_size: many
d_call: .
j_call: TRBJ1-6

cdr3_aa: CASSPWKGPLETGELFF
cdr3_nt: TGTGCCAGCAGCCCTTGGAAGGGCCCATTGGAGACCGGGGAGCTGTTTTTT
v_call: TRBV11-2
clone_size: .
d_call: .
j_call: TRBJ2-2

cdr3_aa: CASSRDLYF
cdr3_nt: TGCGCCAGCAGCCGTGACCTGTACTTC
v_call: TRBV4-3
clone_size: .
d_call: .
j_call: TRBJ2-5

cdr3_aa: CASSQEQGWAQYF
cdr3_nt: TGTGCCAGCAGCCAAGAACAGGGTTGGGCCCAGTACTTC
v_call: TRBV14
clone_size: few
d_call: .
j_call: TRBJ2-5

cdr3_aa: CASSVDSMNTEAFF
cdr3_nt: TGTGCCAGCAGCGTAGATTCCATGAACACTGAAGCTTTCTTT
v_call: TRBV9
clone_size: many
d_call: .
j_call: TRBJ1-1

cdr3_aa: CSVAFDTRYEQYF
cdr3_nt: TGCAGCGTAGCCTTTGATACCCGCTACGAGCAGTACTTC
v_call: TRBV29-1
clone_size: many
d_call: .
j_call: TRBJ2-7

cdr3_aa: CASSFFVGENYEQYF
cdr3_nt: TGTGCCAGCAGCTTTTTCGTAGGGGAGAACTACGAGCAGTACTTC
v_call: TRBV7-2
clone_size: few
d_call: .
j_call: TRBJ2-7

cdr3_aa: CASYSKGGNSPLHF
cdr3_nt: TGTGCCAGTTACTCGAAGGGAGGCAATTCACCCCTCCACTTT
v_call: TRBV19
clone_size: .
d_call: .
j_call: TRBJ1-6

cdr3_aa: CSFQETQYF
cdr3_nt: TGCAGCTTTCAAGAGACCCAGTACTTC
v_call: TRBV29-1
clone_size: .
d_call: .
j_call: TRBJ2-5

cdr3_aa: CASSLNRASEQYF
cdr3_nt: TGTGCCAGCAGCTTGAACAGGGCAAGCGAGCAGTACTTC
v_call: TRBV11-2
clone_size: few
d_call: .
j_call: TRBJ2-7

cdr3_aa: CASSLAPGRVGELFF
cdr3_nt: TGTGCCAGCAGTTTAGCGCCAGGGCGGGTCGGGGAGCTGTTTTTT
v_call: TRBV9
clone_size: few
d_call: .
j_call: TRBJ2-2

cdr3_aa: CASSAAVNYGYTF
cdr3_nt: TGTGCCAGCAGTGCGGCCGTCAACTATGGCTACACCTTC
v_call: TRBV2
clone_size: many
d_call: .
j_call: TRBJ1-2

cdr3_aa: CASEGRGYEQYF
cdr3_nt: TGTGCCAGCGAGGGCAGGGGCTACGAGCAGTACTTC
v_call: TRBV6-6
clone_size: .
d_call: .
j_call: TRBJ2-7

cdr3_aa: CASSAGTAQETQYF
cdr3_nt: TGTGCCAGCAGCGCGGGGACAGCTCAAGAGACCCAGTACTTC
v_call: TRBV7-2
clone_size: many
d_call: .
j_call: TRBJ2-5

cdr3_aa: CASSLAVTGASSAYNSPLHF
cdr3_nt: TGTGCCAGCAGCTTAGCGGTTACAGGGGCGTCCTCGGCCTATAATTCACCCCTCCACTTT
v_call: TRBV7-2
clone_size: many
d_call: TRBD1
j_call: TRBJ1-6

cdr3_aa: CARGLAQETQYF
cdr3_nt: TGTGCCAGGGGACTAGCGCAGGAGACCCAGTACTTC
v_call: TRBV2
clone_size: many
d_call: TRBD2
j_call: TRBJ2-5

cdr3_aa: CASSHLQGYEQYF
cdr3_nt: TGTGCCAGCAGCCACCTTCAGGGCTACGAGCAGTACTTC
v_call: TRBV14
clone_size: few
d_call: .
j_call: TRBJ2-7

cdr3_aa: CASSPIGGLAQYF
cdr3_nt: TGTGCCAGCAGTCCAATAGGGGGGTTGGCCCAGTACTTC
v_call: TRBV7-9
clone_size: .
d_call: .
j_call: TRBJ2-5

cdr3_aa: CASSRVGTDHGQYF
cdr3_nt: TGTGCCAGCAGCAGAGTGGGGACAGACCACGGGCAGTACTTC
v_call: TRBV9
clone_size: few
d_call: TRBD1
j_call: TRBJ2-7

cdr3_aa: CASTPFWGGSMNTEAFF
cdr3_nt: TGTGCCAGCACCCCTTTTTGGGGGGGTTCTATGAACACTGAAGCTTTCTTT
v_call: TRBV10-3
clone_size: .
d_call: .
j_call: TRBJ1-1

cdr3_aa: CASSQVGLADPSYEQYF
cdr3_nt: TGTGCCAGCAGCCAAGTCGGACTAGCGGACCCCTCCTACGAGCAGTACTTC
v_call: TRBV2
clone_size: .
d_call: TRBD2
j_call: TRBJ2-7

cdr3_aa: CASSARTVSSAFF
cdr3_nt: TGTGCCAGCAGTGCCCGAACAGTCAGCTCAGCTTTCTTT
v_call: TRBV9
clone_size: .
d_call: .
j_call: TRBJ1-1

cdr3_aa: CASSYSIQQETQYF
cdr3_nt: TGTGCCAGCAGTTACTCGATACAGCAAGAGACCCAGTACTTC
v_call: TRBV6-5
clone_size: few
d_call: .
j_call: TRBJ2-5

cdr3_aa: CASSWRDSRNQPQHF
cdr3_nt: TGTGCCAGCAGCTGGCGGGACAGCCGCAATCAGCCCCAGCATTTT
v_call: TRBV5-5
clone_size: few
d_call: TRBD1
j_call: TRBJ1-5

cdr3_aa: CASSSQQSGNTIYF
cdr3_nt: TGTGCCAGCAGTTCCCAGCAATCTGGAAACACCATATATTTT
v_call: TRBV6-5
clone_size: .
d_call: .
j_call: TRBJ1-3